What follows are 6 T cell receptor beta chains derived from one specimen sequenced in a study of blood T cell repertoires in COVID-19. Profiling relied on immunoSEQ multiplex PCR, and the TCRdb table lists in-frame clones only, not all of them. Of 170,000 or so clones in the sample, roughly 75% are singletons; the top ten hold 6.5% to 7%. Sequencing used peripheral blood. These receptors all stem from a man in his 70s with active or convalescent COVID-19.

The V gene is TRBV27, the J gene TRBJ2-6, with D possibly being TRBD1 (6 bases). CDR1 MNHEY and CDR2 SMNVEV come from the germline V gene (reference sequence). The CDR3 spans 15 residues. Between the trimmed V and J ends, which lost 4 bases and 1 base, there was a span of 8 bases. The CDR3 sequence is CASSSQGSGANVLTF. The CDR3 region has the DNA TGTGCCAGCAGTTCGCAGGGGTCTGGGGCCAACGTCCTGACTTTC.

The chain links TRBV18 to TRBJ2-1; a possible D gene is TRBD2 (5 bases). Germline CDR1 KGHSH, CDR2 LQKENI. Trimming took 5 bases from V and 6 from J, leaving 20 bases between them. The CDR3 loop spans 16 amino acids. The DNA for the CDR3 is TGTGCCAGCTCAGCAACTAGTTTTTTTCGCTCCAATGAGCAGTTCTTC. It codes for CASSATSFFRSNEQFF.

The chain uses TRBV5-1 and TRBJ1-1; 7 bases are a match to TRBD1. Germline-derived CDR1 and CDR2 are SGHRS and YFSETQ. This CDR3 is built from 16 residues. Germline trimming cut 1 base from V and 0 bases from J; bases unmatched to any gene: 6. The chain's CDR3 is CASSLREGQMNTEAFF. The CDR3 DNA sequence: TGCGCCAGCAGCTTGAGAGAGGGACAGATGAACACTGAAGCTTTCTTT.

The J gene is TRBJ2-3, the V gene TRBV5-6; tentatively, D is TRBD2 (7 bases). The V and J ends lost 3 bases and 3 bases respectively, with 17 bases between them. CDR1 and CDR2 (germline): SGHDT, YYEEEE. The CDR3 is made up of 16 amino acids. CDR3 in DNA: TGTGCCAGCAGCTCCACAGGGAGGGTTGAAACAGATACGCAGTATTTT. Protein sequence: CASSSTGRVETDTQYF. The full variable domain, completed using reference TRBV5-6 and TRBJ2-3, is DAGVTQSPTHLIKTRGQQVTLRCSPKSGHDTVSWYQQALGQGPQFIFQYYEEEERQRGNFPDRFSGHQFPNYSSELNVNALLLGDSALYLCASSSTGRVETDTQYFGPGTRLTVL.

The chain recombines TRBV5-4 with TRBJ2-5; D may be TRBD2 (6 bases). Germline loops: CDR1 SGHNT, CDR2 YYREEE (reference sequence). Trimming left V 4 bases short and J 6 bases short, with 22 bases between. This CDR3 is 16 amino acids long. CDR3 DNA sequence: TGTGCCAGCAGCGTCGGGACTGCCCGTGAAGGGCAGACCCAGTACTTC. It yields the protein CASSVGTAREGQTQYF.

The rearrangement joins TRBV3-1 (or the pseudogene TRBV3-2) to TRBJ2-2; D call uncertain. Between the trimmed V and J ends, which lost 4 bases and 6 bases, there was a span of 9 bases. The CDR3 loop spans 13 amino acids. CDR1 and CDR2 from the germline V gene are LGHDT and YNNKEL (reference sequence). The CDR3 reads CASSLSLAGELFF. For the CDR3, the DNA is TGTGCCAGCAGCCTATCACTGGCCGGGGAGCTGTTTTTT.